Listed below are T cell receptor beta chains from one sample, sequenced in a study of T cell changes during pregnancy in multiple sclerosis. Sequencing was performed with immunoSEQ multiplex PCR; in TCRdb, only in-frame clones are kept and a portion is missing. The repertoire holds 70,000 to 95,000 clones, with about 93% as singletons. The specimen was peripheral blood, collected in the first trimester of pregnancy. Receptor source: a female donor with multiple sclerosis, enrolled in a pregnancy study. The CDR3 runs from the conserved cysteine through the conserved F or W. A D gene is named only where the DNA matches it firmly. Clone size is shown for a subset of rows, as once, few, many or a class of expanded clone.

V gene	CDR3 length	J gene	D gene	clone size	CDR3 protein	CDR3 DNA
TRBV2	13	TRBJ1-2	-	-	CASIGDPGDGYTF	TGTGCCAGCATAGGGGATCCAGGGGATGGCTACACCTTC
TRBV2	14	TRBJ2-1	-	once	CASSEAGGYNEQFF	TGTGCCAGCAGTGAAGCCGGAGGCTACAATGAGCAGTTCTTC
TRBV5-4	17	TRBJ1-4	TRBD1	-	CASSRGTGAGTNEKLFF	TGTGCCAGCAGCCGCGGGACAGGCGCGGGGACTAATGAAAAACTGTTTTTT
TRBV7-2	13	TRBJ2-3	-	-	CASSFSPGDTQYF	TGTGCCAGCAGCTTTAGCCCGGGGGATACGCAGTATTTT
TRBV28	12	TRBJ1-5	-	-	CASSATNQPQHF	TGTGCCAGCAGCGCTACGAATCAGCCCCAGCATTTT
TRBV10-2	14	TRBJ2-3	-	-	CASSDPGSTDTQYF	TGCGCCAGCAGTGACCCGGGGAGCACAGATACGCAGTATTTT
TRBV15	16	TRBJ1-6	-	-	CATSRDEGTGYSPLHF	TGTGCCACCAGCAGAGATGAGGGAACAGGGTATTCACCCCTCCACTTT
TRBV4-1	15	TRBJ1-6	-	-	CASSQGALGETNLHF	TGCGCCAGCAGCCAAGGCGCCCTGGGCGAGACCAACCTCCACTTT
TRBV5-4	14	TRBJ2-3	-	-	CASSYGYSGDTQYF	TGTGCCAGCAGCTACGGGTATTCGGGAGATACGCAGTATTTT
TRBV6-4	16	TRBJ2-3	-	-	CASSYSADPSTDTQYF	TGTGCCAGCAGCTACTCAGCGGACCCTAGCACAGATACGCAGTATTTT
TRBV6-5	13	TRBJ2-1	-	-	CASGLQSYNEQFF	TGTGCCAGCGGACTGCAATCCTACAATGAGCAGTTCTTC
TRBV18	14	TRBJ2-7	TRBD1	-	CASSPPGQTYEQYF	TGTGCCAGCTCACCACCGGGACAGACCTACGAGCAGTACTTC
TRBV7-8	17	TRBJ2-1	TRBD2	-	CASSLGTSGGVYNEQFF	TGTGCCAGCAGCTTAGGGACTAGCGGGGGGGTGTACAATGAGCAGTTCTTC
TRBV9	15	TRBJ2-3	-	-	CASSVGGFITDTQYF	TGTGCCAGCAGCGTGGGCGGGTTCATCACAGATACGCAGTATTTT
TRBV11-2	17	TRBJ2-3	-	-	CASSLGVWGQSTDTQYF	TGTGCCAGCAGCTTAGGGGTTTGGGGGCAGAGCACAGATACGCAGTATTTT
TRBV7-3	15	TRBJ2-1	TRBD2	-	CASGRGLAGGDEQFF	TGTGCCAGCGGGAGGGGACTAGCGGGGGGGGATGAGCAGTTCTTC
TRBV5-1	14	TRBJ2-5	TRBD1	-	CASREGTVQETQYF	TGCGCCAGCAGAGAGGGGACAGTTCAAGAGACCCAGTACTTC
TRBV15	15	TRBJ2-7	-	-	CATSPMGEDSYEQYF	TGTGCCACCAGCCCGATGGGAGAGGACTCCTACGAGCAGTACTTC
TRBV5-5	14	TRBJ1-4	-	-	CASSLPTGSEKLFF	TGTGCCAGCAGCTTGCCGACAGGTTCTGAAAAACTGTTTTTT
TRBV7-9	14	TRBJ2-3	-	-	CASSFQGSTDTQYF	TGTGCCAGCAGCTTCCAGGGTAGCACAGATACGCAGTATTTT
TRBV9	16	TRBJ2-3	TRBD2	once	CASSRGTSGVTDTQYF	TGTGCCAGCAGCCGCGGGACTAGCGGAGTCACAGATACGCAGTATTTT
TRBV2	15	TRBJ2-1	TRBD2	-	CASSGLAVSYNEQFF	TGTGCCAGCAGTGGACTAGCGGTTTCCTACAATGAGCAGTTCTTC
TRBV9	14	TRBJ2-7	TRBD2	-	CASSGGLASYEQYF	TGTGCCAGCAGCGGGGGACTAGCTAGTTACGAGCAGTACTTC
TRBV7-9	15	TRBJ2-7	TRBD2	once	CASSSAGTSTYEQYF	TGTGCCAGCAGCTCCGCCGGGACTAGCACCTACGAGCAGTACTTC
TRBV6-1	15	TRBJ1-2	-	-	CASSETGRGLYGYTF	TGTGCCAGCAGTGAAACCGGACGCGGACTGTATGGCTACACCTTC
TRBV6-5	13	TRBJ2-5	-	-	CASSFSAYETQYF	TGTGCCAGCAGTTTCTCCGCCTACGAGACCCAGTACTTC
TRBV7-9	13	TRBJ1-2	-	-	CASSLETGYGYTF	TGTGCCAGCAGCTTAGAGACAGGCTATGGCTACACCTTC
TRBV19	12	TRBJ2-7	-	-	CASSRAGNEQYF	TGTGCCAGTAGTAGGGCAGGCAACGAGCAGTACTTC
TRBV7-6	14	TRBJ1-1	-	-	CASSLAYLNTEAFF	TGTGCCAGCAGCTTAGCGTACTTGAACACTGAAGCTTTCTTT
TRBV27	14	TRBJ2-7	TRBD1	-	CASSFSGQGNEQYF	TGTGCCAGCAGTTTCTCTGGACAGGGGAACGAGCAGTACTTC
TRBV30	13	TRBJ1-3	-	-	CAWGGSVGNTIYF	TGTGCCTGGGGCGGGTCAGTTGGAAACACCATATATTTT
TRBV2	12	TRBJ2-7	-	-	CASRGSGYEQYF	TGTGCCAGCCGAGGGTCTGGCTACGAGCAGTACTTC